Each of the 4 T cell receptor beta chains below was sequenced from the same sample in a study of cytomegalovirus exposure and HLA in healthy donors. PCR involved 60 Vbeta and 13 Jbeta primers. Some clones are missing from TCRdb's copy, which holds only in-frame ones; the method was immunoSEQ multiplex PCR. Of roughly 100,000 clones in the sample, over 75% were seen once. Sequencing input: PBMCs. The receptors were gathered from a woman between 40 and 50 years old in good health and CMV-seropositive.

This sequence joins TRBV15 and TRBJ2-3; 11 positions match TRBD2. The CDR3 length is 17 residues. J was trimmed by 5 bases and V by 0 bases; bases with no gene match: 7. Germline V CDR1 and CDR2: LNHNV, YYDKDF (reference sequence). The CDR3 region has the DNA TGTGCCACCAGCAGAGATTATAGCGGGAGGGCCAAAGATACGCAGTATTTT. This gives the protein CATSRDYSGRAKDTQYF.

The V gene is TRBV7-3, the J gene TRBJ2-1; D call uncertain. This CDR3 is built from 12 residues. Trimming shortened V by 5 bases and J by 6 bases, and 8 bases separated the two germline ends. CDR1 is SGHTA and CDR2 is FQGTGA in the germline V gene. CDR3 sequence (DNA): TGTGCCAGCAGCGCAGGCTCCAATGAGCAGTTCTTC. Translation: CASSAGSNEQFF.

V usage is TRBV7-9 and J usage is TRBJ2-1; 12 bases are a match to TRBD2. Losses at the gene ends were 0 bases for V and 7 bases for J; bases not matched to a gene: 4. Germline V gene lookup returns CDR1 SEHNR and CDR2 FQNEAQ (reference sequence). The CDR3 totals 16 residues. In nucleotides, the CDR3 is TGTGCCAGCAGCTTAGCTGTGACTAGCGGGAGTAATGAGCAGTTCTTC. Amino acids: CASSLAVTSGSNEQFF.

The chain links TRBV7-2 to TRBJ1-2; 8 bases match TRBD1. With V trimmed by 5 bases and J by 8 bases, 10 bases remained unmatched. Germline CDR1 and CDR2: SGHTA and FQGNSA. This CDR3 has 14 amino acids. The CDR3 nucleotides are TGTGCCAGCAGCACCCGGACAGGGATCGACGGCTACACCTTC. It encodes CASSTRTGIDGYTF.